The 15 T cell receptor beta chains listed next were all sequenced from one sample in a study of cytomegalovirus exposure and HLA in healthy donors. The PCR was carried out with 60 Vbeta primers and 13 Jbeta primers. The table came from immunoSEQ multiplex PCR; TCRdb's copy has only in-frame clones and leaves some out. The specimen's table records around 46,000 clones. Source material: PBMCs. Receptor source: a woman aged 40 to 50 in good health and CMV-seronegative.

The chain couples TRBV6-5 to TRBJ2-5; 7 bases match TRBD2. The DNA matches TRBJ2-7 better at its end, which makes the J call doubtful. CDR1 is MNHEY and CDR2 is SVGAGI in the germline V gene. The CDR3 contains 13 residues. The CDR3: CASQRGPPYEQYF. The CDR3 region has the DNA TGTGCCAGCCAGCGGGGCCCTCCCTACGAGCAGTACTTC.

V is TRBV6-4 and J is TRBJ1-3, with D unresolved. Germline assignment: CDR1 MRHNA and CDR2 SNTAGT. V was pared by 2 bases and J by 0 bases, with 11 bases between. This CDR3 is built from 16 residues. The CDR3 loop is CASSDRGGSSGNTIYF. CDR3 sequence (DNA): TGTGCCAGCAGTGACCGCGGCGGTAGCTCTGGAAACACCATATATTTT.

V and J are TRBV5-6 and TRBJ2-6; 10 bases line up with TRBD1. From germline, CDR1 is SGHDT and CDR2 YYEEEE. V lost 7 bases, J lost 1 base, and 11 bases stayed unmatched. The CDR3 is made up of 18 amino acids. The CDR3 region has the DNA TGTGCCAGCTTCCGACGACAGGGGGCGCAATCTGGGGCCAACGTCCTGACTTTC. As protein: CASFRRQGAQSGANVLTF. The variable domain in full, with the rest retrieved from reference TRBV5-6 and TRBJ2-6, is DAGVTQSPTHLIKTRGQQVTLRCSPKSGHDTVSWYQQALGQGPQFIFQYYEEEERQRGNFPDRFSGHQFPNYSSELNVNALLLGDSALYLCASFRRQGAQSGANVLTFGAGSRLTVL.

This chain joins TRBV30 and TRBJ2-3; 11 bases fit TRBD1. Per germline, CDR1 GTSNPN and CDR2 SVGIG (reference sequence). The J segment lost 1 base and the V segment lost 8 bases, leaving 5 bases of the junction unmatched. The CDR3 has 14 amino acids. CDR3 region: CAGQGARGTDTQYF. In DNA, the CDR3 is TGTGCCGGACAGGGGGCGCGAGGCACAGATACGCAGTATTTT.

The CDR3 DNA reads as TGTGCCAGCAGACCTAGTCACAGGGCTCAGGGCTATGGCTACACCTTC. Amino acids: CASRPSHRAQGYGYTF. This chain links TRBV5-5 with TRBJ1-2, with a tentative D call TRBD1 (6 bases). Germline CDR1 SGHKS, CDR2 YYEKEE (reference sequence). There are 16 residues in the CDR3. The V and J ends lost 5 bases and 4 bases respectively, with 21 bases between them.

As regards this clone: The junction does not match germline at one end; this may be a read error. The chain has TRBV4-1 and TRBJ1-5; a possible D gene is TRBD1 (6 bases). The CDR3 has 15 residues. Germline assignment: CDR1 MGHRA and CDR2 YSYEKL. CDR3 DNA sequence: TGCGCCAGCAGCCAAGACCAGGGGAGCAGTCAGCCCCAGCATTTT. Translating gives CASSQDQGSSQPQHF.

The chain couples TRBV11-2 to TRBJ2-1; no clear D. Trimming pared 6 bases from V and 6 bases from J, leaving 18 bases between. CDR1 and CDR2 from the germline V gene are SGHAT and FQNNGV. The CDR3 contains 15 residues. CDR3 sequence: CASSRPSSQSNEQFF. In DNA, the CDR3 is TGTGCCAGCAGTCGACCTAGTTCTCAATCCAATGAGCAGTTCTTC.

The V call is TRBV7-9, the J call TRBJ2-7; 8 bases align to TRBD1. Per the germline V gene, CDR1 is SEHNR and CDR2 is FQNEAQ (reference sequence). The J segment lost 6 bases and the V segment lost 4 bases, leaving 14 bases of the junction unmatched. This CDR3 contains 16 residues. In DNA, the CDR3 is TGTGCCAGCAGCTCCATGACGGGACAGGTCTGGTTCGAGCAGTACTTC. This codes for CASSSMTGQVWFEQYF.

The gene calls are TRBV30 and TRBJ1-1; TRBD1 aligns across 7 bases. Unmatched junction bases numbered 2, after V lost 2 bases and J lost 5 bases. This CDR3 is built from 12 residues. CDR1 and CDR2 (germline): GTSNPN, SVGIG (reference sequence). This CDR3 is CAWSRGRTEAFF. Here the CDR3 DNA reads TGTGCCTGGAGTAGGGGGCGGACTGAAGCTTTCTTT.

The rearrangement joins TRBV10-3 to TRBJ1-4; TRBD1 is a possible D gene (6 bases). Germline-derived CDR1 and CDR2 are ENHRY and SYGVKD. This CDR3 contains 14 residues. Trimming pared 6 bases from V and 0 bases from J, leaving 8 bases between. The CDR3 region is CAIRGDTTNEKLFF. The CDR3, as DNA: TGTGCCATCAGAGGGGACACAACTAATGAAAAACTGTTTTTT.

The rearrangement joins TRBV15 to TRBJ2-7; 10 bases are a match to TRBD1. Germline lookup yields CDR1 LNHNV and CDR2 YYDKDF (reference sequence). The J segment lost 3 bases and the V segment lost 2 bases, leaving 1 base of the junction unmatched. The CDR3 is 14 amino acids. The chain's CDR3 is CATSRRDRGYEQYF. The CDR3 DNA reads TGTGCCACCAGCAGAAGGGACAGGGGCTACGAGCAGTACTTC.

The rearrangement uses TRBV29-1 and TRBJ2-2; TRBD1 matches 9 bases. V trimming: 5 bases; J trimming: 6 bases; junction bases outside the gene matches: 7. Per germline, CDR1 SQVTM and CDR2 ANQGSEA. There are 14 residues in the CDR3. CDR3 bases: TGCAGCGTTTGGGGGGACAGGGAGTCCGGGGAGCTGTTTTTT. Translated: CSVWGDRESGELFF.

The chain joins TRBV18 to TRBJ2-3, with TRBD2 matching over 7 bases. There are 13 residues in the CDR3. Germline CDR1 is KGHSH and CDR2 is LQKENI. The ends lost 10 bases at V and 1 base at J; junction bases unmatched: 5. The CDR3, as DNA: TGTGCCACCTCCCTAGCGGGCACAGATACGCAGTATTTT. Translated: CATSLAGTDTQYF. Full variable domain (remainder filled in from reference TRBV18 and TRBJ2-3): NAGVMQNPRHLVRRRGQEARLRCSPMKGHSHVYWYRQLPEEGLKFMVYLQKENIIDESGMPKERFSAEFPKEGPSILRIQQVVRGDSAAYFCATSLAGTDTQYFGPGTRLTVL.

The chain combines TRBV6-1 with TRBJ2-7; D might be TRBD1 (6 bases). Trimming left V 6 bases short and J 2 bases short, with 14 bases between. CDR1 is MNHNS and CDR2 is SASEGT in the germline V gene. This CDR3 is 14 amino acids long. This chain's CDR3 is CASSPGQIAYEQYF. The CDR3 DNA reads as TGTGCCAGCAGCCCAGGACAGATCGCCTACGAGCAGTACTTC.

The V and J genes are TRBV19 and TRBJ1-5, with 9 bases matching TRBD1. Germline CDR1 and CDR2: LNHDA and SQIVND (reference sequence). The CDR3 contains 14 residues. The V and J ends lost 7 bases and 3 bases, in that order; junction bases with no gene match: 4. As DNA, the CDR3 is TGTGCCAGTATTGGGACAGGGAACAATCAGCCCCAGCATTTT. Its protein is CASIGTGNNQPQHF.